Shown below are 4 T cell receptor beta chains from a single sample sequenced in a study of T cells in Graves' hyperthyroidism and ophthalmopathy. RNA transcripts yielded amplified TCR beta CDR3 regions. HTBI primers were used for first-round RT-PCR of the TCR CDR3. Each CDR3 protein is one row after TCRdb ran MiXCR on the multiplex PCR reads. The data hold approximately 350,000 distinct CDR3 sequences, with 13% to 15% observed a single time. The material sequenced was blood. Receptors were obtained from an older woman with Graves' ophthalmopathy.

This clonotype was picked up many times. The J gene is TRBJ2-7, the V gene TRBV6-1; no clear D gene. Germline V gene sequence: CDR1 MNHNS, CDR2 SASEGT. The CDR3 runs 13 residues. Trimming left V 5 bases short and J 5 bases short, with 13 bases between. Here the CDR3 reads CASSSFPGDEQYF. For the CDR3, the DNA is TGTGCCAGCAGTTCCTTCCCTGGGGACGAGCAGTACTTC.

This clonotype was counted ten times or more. The CDR3 is CASSQWGTSGEDEQYF. The CDR3 region has the DNA TGTGCCAGCAGCCAGTGGGGGACTAGCGGGGAAGACGAGCAGTACTTC. The gene calls are TRBV3-1 and TRBJ2-7, with 13 nucleotides matching TRBD2. The CDR3 consists of 16 residues. J gave up 5 bases and V 3 bases, and 7 bases lay outside the gene matches. CDR1 and CDR2 from the germline V gene are LGHDT and YNNKEL (reference sequence).

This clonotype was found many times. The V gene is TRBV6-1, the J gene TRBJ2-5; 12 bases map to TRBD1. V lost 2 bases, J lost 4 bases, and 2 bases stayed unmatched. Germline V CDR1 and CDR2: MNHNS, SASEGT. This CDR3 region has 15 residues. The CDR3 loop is CASSERDRGRETQYF. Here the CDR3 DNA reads TGTGCCAGCAGTGAAAGGGACAGGGGGCGAGAGACCCAGTACTTC.

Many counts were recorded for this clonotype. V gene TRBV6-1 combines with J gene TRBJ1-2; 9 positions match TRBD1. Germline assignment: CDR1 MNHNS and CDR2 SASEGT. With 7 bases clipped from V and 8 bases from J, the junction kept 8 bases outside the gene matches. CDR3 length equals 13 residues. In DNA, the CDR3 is TGTGCCAGCACCCGGACAGGGGCGGGGGGCTACACCTTC. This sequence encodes CASTRTGAGGYTF.